This is a list of T cell receptor beta chains from one sample in a study of T cells after posttransplantation cyclophosphamide. Measured with immunoSEQ multiplex PCR; TCRdb has only the in-frame clones, and not every one. The sample shows around 4,000 clones, about 59% of them seen only once. The sequencing input was memory CD8+ T cells sorted from blood. Every receptor here comes from a man aged 25-45 years in good health and a related stem cell transplant donor. The CDR3 runs from the conserved cysteine through the conserved F or W. D genes are given only for firm matches. Size is stated for part of the rows, as once, few or many counts, or as a class when the clone is expanded.

v_gene	j_gene	d_gene	abundance	CDR3nt	CDR3aa
TRBV2	TRBJ2-5	TRBD1	NA	TGTGCCAGCAGAGTTCCGGGACAGGGTTTGGAGACCCAGTACTTC	CASRVPGQGLETQYF
TRBV15	TRBJ1-5	NA	few	TGTGCCACCAGCAGAGATGTGTCCTCGGAGCATCAGCCCCAGCATTTT	CATSRDVSSEHQPQHF
TRBV28	TRBJ2-2	NA	medium-sized	TGTGCCAGCAGTTTAAACCCAGGGGGGCACACCGGGGAGCTGTTTTTT	CASSLNPGGHTGELFF
TRBV7-9	TRBJ2-1	TRBD1	NA	TGTGCCAGCAGCTTAGAGGGCAGGGGGTTCTACAATGAGCAGTTCTTC	CASSLEGRGFYNEQFF
TRBV4-2	TRBJ2-7	TRBD2	NA	TGTGCCAGCAGCCAAGAGAGGGAGGGTGGCAACGAGCAGTACTTC	CASSQEREGGNEQYF
TRBV19	TRBJ2-1	NA	NA	TGTGCCAGTAGTATAGGGGGGGGGCATATACTTGAGTTCTTC	CASSIGGGHILEFF
TRBV5-5	TRBJ2-1	TRBD2	NA	TGTGCCAGCAGCTTTGGCTGGGGGGGTTCCTACAATGAGCAGTTCTTC	CASSFGWGGSYNEQFF
TRBV25-1	TRBJ1-1	NA	medium-sized	TGTGCCAGCAGTGACCTCGGGACTGAAGCTTTCTTT	CASSDLGTEAFF
TRBV7-2	TRBJ2-1	NA	few	TGTGCCAGTACAGGGTACAGCTCCTACAATGAGCAGTTCTTC	CASTGYSSYNEQFF
TRBV9	TRBJ1-5	NA	NA	TGTGCCAGCAGCTTATATAGCAATCAGCCCCAGCATTTT	CASSLYSNQPQHF
TRBV5-6	TRBJ2-3	NA	NA	TGTGCCAGCAGCTTGGGGGCGGGGAGCAACACAGATACGCAGTATTTT	CASSLGAGSNTDTQYF
TRBV27	TRBJ1-2	NA	few	TGTGCCAGCAGCCAAAGGAGGGGAGGGGGGGCTAACTATGGCTACACCTTC	CASSQRRGGGANYGYTF
TRBV2	TRBJ1-1	NA	few	TGTGCCAGCAGCCCGGTTGCGGTGAACACTGAAGCTTTCTTT	CASSPVAVNTEAFF
TRBV5-1	TRBJ1-1	NA	NA	TGCGCCAGCAGCCTAACAGGGCTCCTGCCTGAAGCTTTCTTT	CASSLTGLLPEAFF
TRBV4-1	TRBJ2-7	NA	NA	TGCGCCAGCAGCCAAGATGGTTTCGGGGTCGAGCAGTACTTC	CASSQDGFGVEQYF
TRBV9	TRBJ1-1	NA	NA	TGTGCCAGCAGCCCCTTCGGGGGGCATAACACTGAAGCTTTCTTT	CASSPFGGHNTEAFF
TRBV6-6	TRBJ1-5	NA	NA	TGTGCCAGCAGTAGCCGACAGGCTAATCAGCCCCAGCATTTT	CASSSRQANQPQHF
TRBV4-1	TRBJ2-3	TRBD2	NA	TGCGCCAGCAGCCCGAGACTAGCGGGGGGAAAACGCACAGATACGCAGTATTTT	CASSPRLAGGKRTDTQYF
TRBV6-1	TRBJ2-7	TRBD1	medium-sized	TGTGCCAGCAGTGAAGGGACAGGGGGCGGCGAGCAGTACTTC	CASSEGTGGGEQYF
TRBV27	TRBJ2-1	NA	NA	TGTGCCAGCAGTCGACTCCTAGAAGCCTCAGGTGGACTCAATGAGCAGTTCTTC	CASSRLLEASGGLNEQFF
TRBV9	TRBJ2-7	NA	few	TGTGCCAGTTGCTTCAGGCAGAAGACGGCCTACGAGCAGTACTTC	CASCFRQKTAYEQYF
TRBV9	TRBJ2-2	TRBD1	large	TGTGCCAGCAGCGGCAGGGGGACAACCACCGGGGAGCTGTTTTTT	CASSGRGTTTGELFF
TRBV27	TRBJ2-1	NA	NA	TGTGCCAGCAGCTTAGACGGGAGCTCCTACAATGAGCAGTTCTTC	CASSLDGSSYNEQFF
TRBV9	TRBJ2-7	NA	NA	TGTGCCAGCAGTATCAAACAGGAGACGGCATACGAGCAGTACTTC	CASSIKQETAYEQYF
TRBV7-9	TRBJ1-1	NA	large	TGTGCCAGCAGCTTAGTGGCGGCAGGGAAACCTTACACTGAAGCTTTCTTT	CASSLVAAGKPYTEAFF
TRBV10-3	TRBJ1-5	TRBD1	NA	TGTGCCATCAGTCCTGCGGGACAGGGTCAGCCCCAGCATTTT	CAISPAGQGQPQHF
TRBV5-4	TRBJ2-7	NA	NA	TGTGCCAGCAGCTTGGGGCGGGGTTGGGAGCAGTACTTC	CASSLGRGWEQYF
TRBV7-8	TRBJ1-4	TRBD1	NA	TGTGCCAGCAGCTTAGAGGCAGGGGGGCAGGGTGAAAAACTGTTTTTT	CASSLEAGGQGEKLFF
TRBV9	TRBJ2-7	NA	NA	TGTGCCAGCAGCATCGGACAGAAGACGGCCTACGAGCAGTACTTC	CASSIGQKTAYEQYF
TRBV29-1	TRBJ2-7	NA	once	TGCAGCGTTCGGACACCCAATATATACGAGCAGTACTTC	CSVRTPNIYEQYF
TRBV19	TRBJ1-6	NA	NA	TGTGCCAGTACAGGGCGGGAGCATTCACCCCTCCACTTT	CASTGREHSPLHF
TRBV4-1	TRBJ2-1	TRBD2	NA	TGCGCCAGCAGCCAAGAGGGGGGGAACAGATACAATGAGCAGTTCTTC	CASSQEGGNRYNEQFF
TRBV4-1	TRBJ2-3	NA	NA	TGCGCCAGCAGCCAAATCATCGAGGGATTCACAGATACGCAGTATTTT	CASSQIIEGFTDTQYF
TRBV27	TRBJ2-1	NA	NA	TGTGCCAGTTCCCTTAATCGGAATGAGCAGTTCTTC	CASSLNRNEQFF
TRBV9	TRBJ2-7	NA	few	TGTGCCAGTTTTATCAGGCAGAAGACGGCATACGAGCAGTACTTC	CASFIRQKTAYEQYF
TRBV11-3	TRBJ1-4	NA	NA	TGTGCCAGCAGCTTAGCAGGGAAAGGGGAAAAACTGTTTTTT	CASSLAGKGEKLFF
TRBV5-4	TRBJ1-2	TRBD1	NA	TGTGCCAGCAGCTTGCCGGGACAGGCAGCTAACTATGGCTACACCTTC	CASSLPGQAANYGYTF
TRBV5-6	TRBJ2-3	TRBD2	NA	TGTGCCAGCAGCTTGTTGGTAGCGGGGGGCCAGGCAGATACGCAGTATTTT	CASSLLVAGGQADTQYF
TRBV5-1	TRBJ2-1	TRBD2	few	TGCGCCACCGGTACTCGGGCGGGGGGCTACAATGAGCAGTTCTTC	CATGTRAGGYNEQFF
TRBV9	TRBJ2-3	NA	NA	TGTGCCAGCAGCCCCCCGCACGGGGAAAGCACAGATACGCAGTATTTT	CASSPPHGESTDTQYF
TRBV7-6	TRBJ2-2	TRBD1	NA	TGTGCCAGCAGCTTAGGAGAGGGGGCAAGCACCGGGGAGCTGTTTTTT	CASSLGEGASTGELFF
TRBV7-9	TRBJ2-3	NA	once	TGTGCCAGCAGCTTCCAGAGCACAGATACGCAGTATTTT	CASSFQSTDTQYF
TRBV6-1	TRBJ2-2	TRBD1	NA	TGTGCCAGCAGTGAATGGGACAGGGGTGGCACCGGGGAGCTGTTTTTT	CASSEWDRGGTGELFF
TRBV11-2	TRBJ1-1	TRBD1	NA	TGTGCCAGCAGCTCCTGGACAGGGAAATCCCCTGAAGCTTTCTTT	CASSSWTGKSPEAFF
TRBV27	TRBJ1-2	TRBD1	NA	TGTGCCAGCAGTTCCAGCAACGGACAGGGACGATATGGCTACACCTTC	CASSSSNGQGRYGYTF
TRBV5-1	TRBJ2-5	TRBD2	few	TGCGCCAGCAGGAAAGACGCGGGGGTCCAAGAGACCCAGTACTTC	CASRKDAGVQETQYF
TRBV9	TRBJ2-7	NA	few	TGTGCCAGCTGCATCGAGCAGGGGACGGCCTACGAGCAGTACTTC	CASCIEQGTAYEQYF
TRBV29-1	TRBJ1-2	NA	NA	TGCAGCGTTGGGGGGGAGATAGATGCCTCGGCTAACTATGGCTACACCTTC	CSVGGEIDASANYGYTF
TRBV6-6	TRBJ1-1	NA	few	TGTGCCAGCAGCCCGGTTGCGGTGAACACTGAAGCTTTCTTT	CASSPVAVNTEAFF
TRBV13	TRBJ2-7	NA	NA	TGTGCCAGCAGTTATTACGAGCAGTACTTC	CASSYYEQYF